What follows are 4 T cell receptor beta chains derived from one specimen sequenced in a study of cytomegalovirus exposure and HLA in healthy donors (dated by TCRdb to 2017 to 2019). Libraries were built with the immunoSEQ multiplex PCR assay. For the multiplex PCR, a mixture combining 60 forward primers for TCR Vbeta segments and 13 reverse primers for TCR Jbeta segments was used. Not all clones reach the TCRdb copy of this immuneACCESS table, which keeps in-frame sequences only. Checked studies attribute under half of the gap to unresolved V genes and leave the rest unexplained. The sample includes 98,000 or so clones, with 77% observed a single time. Roughly 7.1% of the sample is held by the ten biggest clonotypes. The sample was PBMCs. The receptors shown here come from a female donor in good health and CMV-seronegative.

For this clone: Other DNA sequences in the same sample also yield this CDR3. V gene TRBV4-1 combines with J gene TRBJ1-1, with a weak D call TRBD1 (6 bases). Trimming took 2 bases from V and 10 from J, leaving 26 bases between them. The CDR3 sequence is 17 residues long. Germline CDR1 and CDR2: MGHRA and YSYEKL. CDR3 in amino acids: CASSQFPVRGAGVGAFF. CDR3 nucleotides: TGCGCCAGCAGCCAATTCCCCGTGCGGGGGGCAGGGGTAGGAGCTTTCTTT.

The genes are TRBV19 and TRBJ1-1, with 9 bases that match TRBD1. With 6 bases clipped from V and 1 base from J, the junction kept 6 bases outside the gene matches. Per the germline V gene, CDR1 is LNHDA and CDR2 is SQIVND (reference sequence). This CDR3 has 15 amino acids. For the CDR3, the DNA is TGTGCCAGTAGGCTAGGGGACAGGGAGAACACTGAAGCTTTCTTT. It translates to CASRLGDRENTEAFF.

The chain is built from TRBV19 and TRBJ1-1; D unresolved. Germline loops: CDR1 LNHDA, CDR2 SQIVND (reference sequence). The CDR3 extends over 13 amino acids. V was clipped by 3 bases and J by 1 base, with 6 bases between them. CDR3 residues: CASSISWNTEAFF. The CDR3 DNA reads TGTGCCAGTAGTATCTCGTGGAACACTGAAGCTTTCTTT.

Details on this clone: The junction departs from germline at one end; a sequencing error may be responsible. The chain recombines TRBV7-9 with TRBJ2-1, with 8 bases matching TRBD2. The CDR3 runs to 17 residues. Germline assignment: CDR1 SEHNR and CDR2 FQNEAQ (reference sequence). CDR3 DNA sequence: TGTTCCAGCAGCTTAGCAGGGCGGGGGGTCTCCTACAATGAGCAGTTCTTC. Translated, it gives CSSSLAGRGVSYNEQFF.